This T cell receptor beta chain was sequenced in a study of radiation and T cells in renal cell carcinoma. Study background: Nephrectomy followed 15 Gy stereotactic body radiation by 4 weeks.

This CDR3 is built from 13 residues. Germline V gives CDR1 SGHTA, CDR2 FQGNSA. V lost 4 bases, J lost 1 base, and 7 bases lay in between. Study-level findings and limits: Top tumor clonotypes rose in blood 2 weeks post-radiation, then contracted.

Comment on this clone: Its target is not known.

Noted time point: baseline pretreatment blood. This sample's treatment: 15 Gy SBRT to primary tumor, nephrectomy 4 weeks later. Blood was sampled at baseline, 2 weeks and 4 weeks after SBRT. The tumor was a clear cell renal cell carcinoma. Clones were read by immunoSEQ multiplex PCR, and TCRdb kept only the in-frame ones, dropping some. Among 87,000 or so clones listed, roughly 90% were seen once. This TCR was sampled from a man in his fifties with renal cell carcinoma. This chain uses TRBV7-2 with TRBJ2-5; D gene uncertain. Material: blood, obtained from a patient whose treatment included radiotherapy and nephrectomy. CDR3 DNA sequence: TGTGCCAGCAGCTCCATGGGCCAAGAGACCCAGTACTTC. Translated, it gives CASSSMGQETQYF.